The TCR beta chain described here comes from a study of blood T cell repertoires in COVID-19. TCRdb's table, derived via immunoSEQ multiplex PCR, lists solely in-frame clones and lacks some. Of 40,000 or so clones detected, around four fifths appear once; the ten largest clones hold 4.8%. Germline lookup yields CDR1 KGHSH and CDR2 LQKENI. The CDR3 sequence is 16 residues long. With 2 bases removed from V and 1 base from J, the gap between germline ends came to 12 bases. Sequencing was done on a sample of peripheral blood. The receptor comes from a man aged 50-60 years with active COVID-19. J is TRBJ1-5 and V is TRBV18; D uncertain. CDR3 nucleotides: TGTGCCAGCTCACCAGTACCGCGTGAGAGCAATCAGCCCCAGCATTTT. Translated, it gives CASSPVPRESNQPQHF.